The 17 T cell receptor beta chains below were found in one sample sequenced in a study of blood T cell repertoires in COVID-19. TCRdb keeps only in-frame clones here, not all; method: immunoSEQ multiplex PCR. Of 50,000 to 65,000 clones in the sample, 84% are singletons; the top ten hold 15% to 20%. The sample was peripheral blood. The receptors here all came from a man aged 55 to 70 with COVID-19, enrolled during active disease.

The gene calls are TRBV7-9 and TRBJ1-2, with TRBD1 identical over 7 bases. The germline CDR1 and CDR2 sequences are SEHNR and FQNEAQ (reference sequence). V was clipped by 3 bases and J by 4 bases; unmatched bases: 5. The CDR3 is 14 residues long. CDR3 in amino acids: CASSFPGQPYGYTF. The CDR3 DNA sequence: TGTGCCAGCAGCTTCCCGGGACAGCCCTATGGCTACACCTTC.

This CDR3 is CASSLRRGLDEQYF. The CDR3 nucleotides read TGTGCCAGCAGCTTACGCAGGGGGCTTGACGAGCAGTACTTC. J is TRBJ2-7 and V is TRBV13, with 8 positions matching TRBD1. Per germline, CDR1 PRHDT and CDR2 FYEKMQ (reference sequence). The CDR3 runs to 14 residues. J gave up 5 bases and V 2 bases, and 5 bases lay outside the gene matches.

This clone was observed once. The chain combines TRBV7-6 with TRBJ1-2; TRBD1 matches at 10 bases. Germline trimming cut 2 bases from V and 4 bases from J; bases unmatched to any gene: 4. The CDR3 consists of 15 residues. Germline CDR1 reads SGHVS; CDR2 reads FNYEAQ. The CDR3 nucleotides are TGTGCCAGCAGCTTACAGACAGGGGGCTCCTATGGCTACACCTTC. Protein sequence: CASSLQTGGSYGYTF.

J is TRBJ1-1 and V is TRBV6-5; no clear D gene. Trimming shortened V by 0 bases and J by 4 bases, and 12 bases separated the two germline ends. The CDR3 is 15 residues long. The germline CDR1 and CDR2 sequences are MNHEY and SVGAGI. CDR3 coding DNA: TGTGCCAGCAGTTACTCGATGGCCCCCGCCACTGAAGCTTTCTTT. It translates to CASSYSMAPATEAFF.

The chain couples TRBV10-3 to TRBJ2-3; 8 positions agree with TRBD1. Germline V gene sequence: CDR1 ENHRY, CDR2 SYGVKD. V gave up 7 bases and J gave up 0 bases; unmatched junction bases: 6. The length of the CDR3 is 15 residues. The CDR3: CAITRQGTSTDTQYF. The CDR3 DNA reads as TGTGCCATCACAAGACAGGGGACTAGCACAGATACGCAGTATTTT.

As DNA, the CDR3 is TGTGCCAGCAGTTTTCGCTACCCCTCTGGAAACACCATATATTTT. This translates into CASSFRYPSGNTIYF. The chain links TRBV27 to TRBJ1-3; D ambiguous. The ends were cut back, 3 bases at V and 0 bases at J, with 9 bases in the middle. The CDR3 covers 15 residues. Germline V lookup: CDR1 MNHEY, CDR2 SMNVEV (reference sequence).

The chain joins TRBV7-9 to TRBJ2-3; TRBD1 agrees at 7 bases. There are 14 residues in the CDR3. Germline CDR1 reads SEHNR; CDR2 reads FQNEAQ (reference sequence). V trimming: 7 bases; J trimming: 11 bases; junction bases outside the gene matches: 15. As DNA, the CDR3 is TGTGCCAGCACCGTAGGGGGCGGGCATATTGAGCAGTATTTT. The encoded protein is CASTVGGGHIEQYF.

This chain links TRBV11-2 with TRBJ2-5, with TRBD1 matching 9 bases. This CDR3 is 16 amino acids long. V dropped 5 bases and J dropped 5; count of bases not matched to a gene: 12. Germline V lookup: CDR1 SGHAT, CDR2 FQNNGV. The CDR3 loop reads CASSTRQGVGRETQYF. CDR3 nucleotide sequence: TGTGCCAGCAGCACTCGACAGGGGGTGGGGAGGGAGACCCAGTACTTC.

This clone showed up just a few times. The chain has TRBV27 and TRBJ2-4; 11 bases agree with TRBD1. Losses at the gene ends were 0 bases for V and 3 bases for J; bases not matched to a gene: 16. The CDR3 is made up of 21 amino acids. In germline, CDR1 is MNHEY, CDR2 SMNVEV (reference sequence). CDR3 sequence: CASSLSYLSGTGGFGKNIQYF. The DNA of the CDR3 is TGTGCCAGCAGTTTATCGTATTTAAGTGGGACAGGGGGATTCGGCAAAAACATTCAGTACTTC.

CDR3 amino acids: CSVEESNLGKLFF. The CDR3 DNA reads TGCAGCGTTGAGGAGTCCAACCTGGGAAAACTGTTTTTT. V usage is TRBV29-1 and J usage is TRBJ1-4; D uncertain. Germline CDR1 reads SQVTM; CDR2 reads ANQGSEA. Trimming cost V 3 bases and J 10 bases, with 15 bases left between them. This CDR3 region has 13 residues. Variable domain in full (rest from reference TRBV29-1 and TRBJ1-4): SAVISQKPSRDICQRGTSLTIQCQVDSQVTMMFWYRQQPGQSLTLIATANQGSEATYESGFVIDKFPISRPNLTFSTLTVSNMSPEDSSIYLCSVEESNLGKLFFGSGTQLSVL.

The chain couples TRBV5-4 to TRBJ1-1, with D maybe TRBD1 (5 bases). The V gene lost 0 bases and the J gene lost 0 bases, with 18 bases spanning the gap. The length of the CDR3 is 18 residues. Per germline, CDR1 SGHNT and CDR2 YYREEE (reference sequence). The CDR3 DNA sequence: TGTGCCAGCAGCTTGGGCGGGGGGGGAACTCGCATGAACACTGAAGCTTTCTTT. This translates into CASSLGGGGTRMNTEAFF.

The chain recombines TRBV7-9 with TRBJ1-1, with 8 bases that match TRBD1. The J segment lost 6 bases and the V segment lost 1 base, leaving 7 bases of the junction unmatched. The CDR3 has 15 residues. Germline loops: CDR1 SEHNR, CDR2 FQNEAQ (reference sequence). CDR3 sequence: CASSLEAGTGSEAFF. CDR3 DNA sequence: TGTGCCAGCAGCTTAGAGGCCGGGACAGGCTCTGAAGCTTTCTTT.

The V gene is TRBV11-2, the J gene TRBJ1-6; perhaps TRBD1 as D (5 bases). Germline CDR1 and CDR2: SGHAT and FQNNGV. Trimming pared 5 bases from V and 13 bases from J, leaving 21 bases between. The CDR3 length is 15 residues. DNA for the CDR3: TGTGCCAGCAGCACCCCAAGGGGCCGCTCGCCGCCCCTCCACTTT. Protein: CASSTPRGRSPPLHF. The variable domain in full, with the rest retrieved from reference TRBV11-2 and TRBJ1-6, is EAGVAQSPRYKIIEKRQSVAFWCNPISGHATLYWYQQILGQGPKLLIQFQNNGVVDDSQLPKDRFSAERLKGVDSTLKIQPAKLEDSAVYLCASSTPRGRSPPLHFGNGTRLTVT.

The CDR3 nucleotides read TGTGCCAGCAGCTTAGTGGGCGGGAGAAGGTTCACCGGGGAGCTGTTTTTT. Translated: CASSLVGGRRFTGELFF. The gene calls are TRBV7-6 and TRBJ2-2; 7 bases map to TRBD2. Germline trimming cut 1 base from V and 4 bases from J; bases unmatched to any gene: 9. Germline V CDR1 and CDR2: SGHVS, FNYEAQ. This CDR3 contains 17 residues.

CDR3 amino acids: CASARQGWTGELFF. As DNA, the CDR3 is TGTGCCAGCGCTCGACAGGGGTGGACCGGGGAGCTGTTTTTT. The rearrangement joins TRBV19 to TRBJ2-2, with 8 nucleotides matching TRBD1. J was trimmed by 5 bases and V by 9 bases; bases with no gene match: 8. This CDR3 region has 14 residues. Germline V gene sequence: CDR1 LNHDA, CDR2 SQIVND (reference sequence). Using reference TRBV19 and TRBJ2-2 for the parts outside the CDR3, the full variable domain is DGGITQSPKYLFRKEGQNVTLSCEQNLNHDAMYWYRQDPGQGLRLIYYSQIVNDFQKGDIAEGYSVSREKKESFPLTVTSAQKNPTAFYLCASARQGWTGELFFGEGSRLTVL.

The V gene is TRBV2, the J gene TRBJ1-2; D gene uncertain. Germline V gene lookup returns CDR1 SNHLY and CDR2 FYNNEI. Trimming removed 6 bases from V and 0 bases from J, with 11 bases in between. The CDR3 loop spans 14 amino acids. The DNA of the CDR3 is TGTGCCAGCAGCCAACAGAGTACTAACTATGGCTACACCTTC. Translating it yields CASSQQSTNYGYTF.

This chain connects TRBV5-1 to TRBJ2-5, with 8 bases fitting TRBD2. The length of the CDR3 is 15 residues. The germline gives CDR1 SGHRS, CDR2 YFSETQ. V was pared by 4 bases and J by 5 bases, with 10 bases of the junction left unmatched. This CDR3 is CASSEGLGWGETQYF. The CDR3 DNA is TGCGCCAGCAGCGAGGGACTAGGGTGGGGGGAGACCCAGTACTTC.